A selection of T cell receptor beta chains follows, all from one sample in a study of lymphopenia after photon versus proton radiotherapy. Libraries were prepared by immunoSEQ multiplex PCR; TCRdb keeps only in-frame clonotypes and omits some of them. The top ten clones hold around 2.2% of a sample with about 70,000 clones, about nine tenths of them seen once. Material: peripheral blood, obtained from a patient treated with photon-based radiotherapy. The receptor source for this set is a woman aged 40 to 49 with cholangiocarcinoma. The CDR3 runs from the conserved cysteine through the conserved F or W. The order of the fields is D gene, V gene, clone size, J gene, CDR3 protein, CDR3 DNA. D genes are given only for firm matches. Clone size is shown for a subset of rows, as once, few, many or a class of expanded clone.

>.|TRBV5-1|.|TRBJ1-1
CASSPVQDTEAFF
TGCGCCAGCAGCCCGGTACAGGACACTGAAGCTTTCTTT
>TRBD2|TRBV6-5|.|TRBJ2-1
CASKPGLAGVHEQFF
TGTGCCAGTAAACCGGGACTAGCGGGAGTCCATGAGCAGTTCTTC
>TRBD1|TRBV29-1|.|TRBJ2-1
CSVQDGTGDNEQFF
TGCAGCGTACAAGATGGGACAGGGGATAATGAGCAGTTCTTC
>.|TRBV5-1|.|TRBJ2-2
CASSLLGANTGELFF
TGCGCCAGCAGCTTACTGGGGGCGAACACCGGGGAGCTGTTTTTT
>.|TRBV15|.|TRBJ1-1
CATSRDGYGQPEAFF
TGTGCCACCAGCAGAGATGGATATGGGCAGCCTGAAGCTTTCTTT
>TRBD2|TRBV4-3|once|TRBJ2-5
CASSQDLLAGGSFRRETQYF
TGCGCCAGCAGCCAAGATCTCCTAGCGGGAGGATCTTTTCGTAGGGAGACCCAGTACTTC
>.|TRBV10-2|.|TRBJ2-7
CASSPSGSTYEQYF
TGCGCCAGCAGTCCCTCCGGGTCCACCTACGAGCAGTACTTC
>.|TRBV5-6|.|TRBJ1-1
CASSYRGINTEAFF
TGTGCCAGCAGCTATCGTGGAATAAACACTGAAGCTTTCTTT
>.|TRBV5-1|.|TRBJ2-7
CASRPGGPAYEQYF
TGCGCCAGCAGACCGGGGGGCCCTGCCTACGAGCAGTACTTC
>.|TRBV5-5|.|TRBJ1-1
CASSTGQGGYTEAFF
TGTGCCAGCAGCACGGGGCAAGGGGGATACACTGAAGCTTTCTTT
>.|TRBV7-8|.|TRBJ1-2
CASSPSGLSSGRGYTF
TGTGCCAGCAGCCCCTCCGGGTTGTCAAGCGGCCGTGGCTACACCTTC
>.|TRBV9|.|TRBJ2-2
CASSVGPQVTGELFF
TGTGCCAGCAGCGTAGGCCCCCAAGTAACCGGGGAGCTGTTTTTT
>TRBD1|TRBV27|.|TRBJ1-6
CASSTQPGTGASPLHF
TGTGCCAGCAGTACCCAACCCGGGACAGGGGCTTCACCCCTCCACTTT
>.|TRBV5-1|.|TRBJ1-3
CASSPDSGGSGNTIYF
TGCGCCAGCAGCCCGGACTCGGGGGGCTCTGGAAACACCATATATTTT
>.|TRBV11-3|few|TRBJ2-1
CASSKVAIEQFF
TGTGCCAGCAGCAAAGTGGCCATTGAGCAGTTCTTC
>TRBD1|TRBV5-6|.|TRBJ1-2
CASSIGQGVRGYTF
TGTGCCAGCAGCATTGGACAGGGGGTGAGGGGCTACACCTTC
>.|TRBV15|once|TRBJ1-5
CATSREVGPNQPQHF
TGTGCCACCAGCAGAGAGGTAGGCCCCAATCAGCCCCAGCATTTT
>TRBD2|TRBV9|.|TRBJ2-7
CASSLGAGGNYEQYF
TGTGCCAGCTCCCTTGGAGCGGGGGGTAACTACGAGCAGTACTTC
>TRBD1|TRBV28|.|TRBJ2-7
CASSTNPGQGIYEQYF
TGTGCCAGCAGTACCAATCCGGGACAGGGTATATACGAGCAGTACTTC
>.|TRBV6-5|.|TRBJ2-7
CASSSGGPGYEQYF
TGTGCCAGCAGTTCCGGAGGTCCCGGCTACGAGCAGTACTTC
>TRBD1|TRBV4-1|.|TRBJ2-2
CASSQEGTGLTGELFF
TGCGCCAGCAGCCAAGAGGGGACAGGGCTAACCGGGGAGCTGTTTTTT
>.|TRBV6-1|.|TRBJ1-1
CASSETGMNTEAFF
TGTGCCAGCAGTGAAACAGGAATGAACACTGAAGCTTTCTTT
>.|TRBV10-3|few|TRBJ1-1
CAIKTGLEAFF
TGTGCCATCAAAACAGGGCTGGAGGCTTTCTTT
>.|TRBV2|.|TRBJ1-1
CASNPGGLNTEAFF
TGTGCCAGCAACCCGGGGGGCCTTAACACTGAAGCTTTCTTT
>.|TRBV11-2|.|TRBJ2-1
CASTSSLLGYNEQFF
TGTGCCAGCACCTCTAGCCTCCTCGGGTACAATGAGCAGTTCTTC
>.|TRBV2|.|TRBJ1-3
CASSEVEGLLSGNTIYF
TGTGCCAGCAGTGAAGTGGAGGGCTTACTCTCTGGAAACACCATATATTTT
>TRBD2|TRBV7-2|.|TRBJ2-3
CASSSSSGRAGDTQYF
TGTGCCAGCAGCTCTAGTAGCGGGAGGGCCGGAGATACGCAGTATTTT
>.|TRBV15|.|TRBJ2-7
CATSGRGDGYYEQYF
TGTGCCACCAGCGGCAGGGGAGATGGCTACTACGAGCAGTACTTC
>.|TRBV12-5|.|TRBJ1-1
CASGLVLGQHTEAFF
TGTGCTAGTGGTTTGGTACTTGGACAGCACACTGAAGCTTTCTTT
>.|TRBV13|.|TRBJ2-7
CASSLGPIYEQYF
TGTGCCAGCAGCTTAGGACCGATCTACGAGCAGTACTTC
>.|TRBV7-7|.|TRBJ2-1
CASSLGGGSNEQFF
TGTGCTAGCAGCTTAGGAGGGGGCAGCAATGAGCAGTTCTTC
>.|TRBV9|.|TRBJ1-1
CASSVGRGGFNTEAFF
TGTGCCAGCAGCGTGGGAAGGGGCGGATTCAACACTGAAGCTTTCTTT
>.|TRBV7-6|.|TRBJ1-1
CASSPRGQGNTEAFF
TGTGCCAGCAGCCCCCGGGGGCAGGGGAACACTGAAGCTTTCTTT
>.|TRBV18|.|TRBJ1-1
CASSPQGGTEAFF
TGTGCCAGCTCACCCCAGGGAGGGACTGAAGCTTTCTTT
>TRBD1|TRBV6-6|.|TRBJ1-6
CASSYFGQGFSSPLHF
TGTGCCAGCAGTTACTTCGGACAGGGGTTTTCTTCACCCCTCCACTTT
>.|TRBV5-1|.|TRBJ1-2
CASRREKEGRSYGYTF
TGCGCCAGCAGACGAGAAAAAGAGGGACGGTCCTATGGCTACACCTTC
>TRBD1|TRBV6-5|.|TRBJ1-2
CASTPGTGNYGYTF
TGTGCCAGCACGCCCGGGACAGGGAACTATGGCTACACCTTC
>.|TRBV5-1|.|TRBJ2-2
CASSHGGQGKTGELFF
TGCGCCAGCAGCCACGGAGGGCAGGGAAAAACCGGGGAGCTGTTTTTT
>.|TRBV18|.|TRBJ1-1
CASSPNVGTATEAFF
TGTGCCAGCTCACCCAACGTGGGGACTGCCACTGAAGCTTTCTTT
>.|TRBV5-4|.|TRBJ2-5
CASSLTQREETQYF
TGTGCCAGCAGCTTGACCCAACGAGAAGAGACCCAGTACTTC
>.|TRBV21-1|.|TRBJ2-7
CASGMWEKITPYEQYF
TGTGCCAGCGGGATGTGGGAAAAAATAACACCTTACGAGCAGTACTTC